This T cell receptor beta chain was found in a study of T cell responses to AZD1222 COVID-19 vaccine. Study findings and constraints: The breadth and depth of Spike-specific TCRs increased once two AZD1222 doses had been given. Reports indicate that nearly half of spike-specific TCRs are directed at unmutated variant regions. Vaccine-associated CD4 TCRs ranged over spike, dominating at 160-218 and 743-854. The donor cohort was predominantly white British with a female majority, and clonal diversity may have been underestimated.

This clone was picked up a small number of times. Its antigen is unknown. This table comes from immunoSEQ multiplex PCR, and its TCRdb copy is limited to in-frame clones, with some not included. The repertoire holds under 100,000 clones, over 75% seen once, with roughly 2.8% in the top ten. The V gene end was trimmed by 3 bases and the J gene end by 2 bases; junction bases not matched to a gene: 5. This CDR3 has 14 amino acids. Germline CDR1 reads SGDLS; CDR2 reads YYNGEE. The rearrangement uses TRBV9 and TRBJ2-7; 7 bases fit TRBD1. The sequencing here drew on peripheral blood, taken on day 0 of AZD1222 vaccination. This receptor was identified in an adult in good health. DNA of the CDR3: TGTGCCAGCAGCGAACAGGGGTTCCCCTACGAGCAGTACTTC. This gives the protein CASSEQGFPYEQYF.